This TCR beta chain came from a study of spatial heterogeneity in lung cancer (dated by TCRdb to about 2019). As for the study more broadly: Donors were some 67 patients with early-stage, untreated non-small cell lung cancer from the lung TRACERx cohort. More beta-chain than alpha-chain transcripts were consistently detected, likely reflecting higher beta-chain transcript abundance. TCR repertoire features were related to nonsynonymous mutation counts determined by whole-exome sequencing of tumor tissue. TCR alpha and beta repertoires were quantitatively compared across multiple tumor regions, matched nontumor lung and blood in non-small cell lung cancer. Follow-up PBMC samples were sequenced whenever available, and the median time to follow-up was two to three years after resection. In the raw uncorrected reads, each unique combination of TCR and UMI appeared more than ten times on average. At surgery, both alpha and beta chains were TCR-sequenced in 200 to 250 tumor regions, over 61 matched nontumor lung samples and a few dozen PBMC samples.

Study-level results and caveats: Ubiquitous expanded tumor TCRs were detected in blood more often at tumor resection than at routine follow-up. Comparisons of baseline and follow-up blood repertoires included only 14 patients. Additional single-cell paired TCR alpha and beta sequencing was considered necessary to confirm, at a functional level, the hypothesis that regional TCRs recognize regional mutations.

There are 14 amino acids in the CDR3, from cysteine to phenylalanine inclusive. Left in the record is the CDR3 DNA by itself, 42 bases read in frame from the first base. The germline V gene gives CDR1 as ENHRY and CDR2 as SYGVKD. The junction carries 10 bases between V and J, which are trimmed by 2 bases and 3 bases respectively. In light of the paper, this sample's time point label describes: blood at routine non-recurrence follow-up after resection. TCR sequencing used whole RNA extracted from tumor and nontumor lung tissue, or from cryopreserved PBMC samples, without cell sorting. Only patients for whom sufficient RNA was available from at least two tumor regions were selected for TCR sequencing. The protocol used for the library was 5' RACE. Instrument on record: NextSeq 500. The TCR library protocol attached a unique molecular identifier to each TCR cDNA molecule to allow correction of PCR and sequencing errors. The source study handled its data this way. TCR identification, UMI-based error correction and CDR3 extraction were all carried out with Decombinator tools. TCRs above a frequency of 2 per 1,000, corresponding to the top 1% of the tumor frequency distribution, were defined as expanded. Renyi diversity was calculated using the R vegan package after each repertoire was subsampled 100 times to 5,000 TCRs. To build CDR3 similarity networks, amino acid triplet string-kernel similarity was used, and CDR3s were connected when their pairwise similarity was above 0.82. TCRdb redid the processing of the public reads, applying fastp at Q25 and MiXCR, and retained in-frame beta chains. Under each unique CDR3 protein, matching rows form one entry showing the most common genes and DNA. The V and J calls come from TCRdb's annotation, not from the publication. The sample table records approximately 27,000 distinct CDR3 sequences; approximately 6% of these occur just once. 20% to 25% of the sample is taken by the ten largest.

This clonotype was seen many times. Its specific antigen is unknown. Qualities for individual bases were not recorded, and no much larger clone is one base off. This TCR derives from a male donor with early-stage non-small cell lung cancer. Here the chain combines TRBV10-3 and TRBJ1-1, with no confidently assigned D gene. This material consisted of PBMCs, taken at follow-up. The nucleotide sequence is TGTGCCATCAGTGAGGGGGATGAGTACACTGAAGCTTTCTTT. Its translation is CAISEGDEYTEAFF.